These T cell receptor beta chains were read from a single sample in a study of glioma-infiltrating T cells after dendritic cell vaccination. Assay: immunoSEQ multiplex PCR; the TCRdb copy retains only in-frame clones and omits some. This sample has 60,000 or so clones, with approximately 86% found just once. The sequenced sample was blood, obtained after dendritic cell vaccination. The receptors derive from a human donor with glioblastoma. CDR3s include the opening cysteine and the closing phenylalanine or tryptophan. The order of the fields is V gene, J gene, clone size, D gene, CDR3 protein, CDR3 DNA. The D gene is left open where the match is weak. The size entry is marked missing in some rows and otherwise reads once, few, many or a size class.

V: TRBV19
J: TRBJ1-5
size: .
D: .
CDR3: CASSRGLNQPQHF
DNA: TGTGCCAGTAGTAGAGGGTTAAATCAGCCCCAGCATTTT

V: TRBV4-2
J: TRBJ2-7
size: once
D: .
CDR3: CASSSRWDTAYEQYF
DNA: TGTGCCAGCAGTTCCCGTTGGGACACCGCCTACGAGCAGTACTTC

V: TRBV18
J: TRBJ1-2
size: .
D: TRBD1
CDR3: CASSLGQGGGYGYTF
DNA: TGTGCCAGCTCCCTCGGACAGGGGGGCGGTTATGGCTACACCTTC

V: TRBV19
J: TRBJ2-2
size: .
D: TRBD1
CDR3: CASSMTATGWTGELFF
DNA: TGTGCCAGTAGTATGACAGCGACAGGGTGGACCGGGGAGCTGTTTTTT

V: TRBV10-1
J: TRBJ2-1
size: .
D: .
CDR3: CASSESRGARGKRYNEQFF
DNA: TGCGCCAGCAGTGAGTCCCGAGGGGCACGGGGGAAGCGCTACAATGAGCAGTTCTTC

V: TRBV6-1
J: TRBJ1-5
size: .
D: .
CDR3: CASSSGNQPQHF
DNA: TGTGCCAGCAGTTCCGGGAATCAGCCCCAGCATTTT

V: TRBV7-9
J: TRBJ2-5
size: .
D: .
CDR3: CASSRRETQYF
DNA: TGTGCCAGCAGCCGTCGGGAGACCCAGTACTTC

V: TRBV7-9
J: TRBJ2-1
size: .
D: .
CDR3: CASSPRSGTRGRNEQFF
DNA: TGTGCCAGCAGCCCACGCTCCGGGACACGGGGTCGGAATGAGCAGTTCTTC

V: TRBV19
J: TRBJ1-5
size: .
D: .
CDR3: CASKGQFNQPQHF
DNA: TGTGCCAGTAAAGGACAATTCAATCAGCCCCAGCATTTT

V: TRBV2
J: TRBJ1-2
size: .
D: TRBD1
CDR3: CASSEMQGAGGYTF
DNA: TGTGCCAGCAGTGAAATGCAGGGGGCAGGTGGCTACACCTTC

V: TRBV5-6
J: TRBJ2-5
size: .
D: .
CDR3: CASSLARVPETQYF
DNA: TGTGCCAGCAGCTTGGCCAGGGTCCCCGAGACCCAGTACTTC

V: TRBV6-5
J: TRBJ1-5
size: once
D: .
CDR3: CASSYQRNQPQHF
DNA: TGTGCCAGCAGTTATCAGAGGAATCAGCCCCAGCATTTT

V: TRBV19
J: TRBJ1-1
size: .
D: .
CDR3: CASSRNGGTEAFF
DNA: TGTGCCAGTAGTAGGAATGGCGGAACTGAAGCTTTCTTT

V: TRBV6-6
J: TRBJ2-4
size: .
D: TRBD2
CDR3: CASSYGGDLAKNIQYF
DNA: TGTGCCAGCAGTTACGGGGGGGACCTAGCCAAAAACATTCAGTACTTC

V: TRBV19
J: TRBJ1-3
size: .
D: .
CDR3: CASSISHSGNTIYF
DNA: TGTGCCAGTAGTATCAGCCACAGTGGAAACACCATATATTTT

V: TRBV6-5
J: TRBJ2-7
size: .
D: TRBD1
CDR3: CASSYRDRGPYEQYF
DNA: TGTGCCAGCAGTTACCGAGACAGGGGGCCCTACGAGCAGTACTTC

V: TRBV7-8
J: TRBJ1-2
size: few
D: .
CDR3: CASSLAQGLGYTF
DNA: TGTGCCAGCAGCTTAGCGCAGGGACTGGGCTACACCTTC

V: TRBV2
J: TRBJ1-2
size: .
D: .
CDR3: CASSEREVDYGYTF
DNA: TGTGCCAGCAGTGAGAGGGAGGTTGACTATGGCTACACCTTC

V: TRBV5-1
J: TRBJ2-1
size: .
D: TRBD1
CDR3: CASSTTGQGRSNEQFF
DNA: TGCGCCAGCAGTACCACGGGACAGGGAAGAAGCAATGAGCAGTTCTTC

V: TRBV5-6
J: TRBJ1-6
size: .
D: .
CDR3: CASSPGLQGRNSPLHF
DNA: TGTGCCAGCAGCCCGGGCCTACAGGGTCGGAATTCACCCCTCCACTTT

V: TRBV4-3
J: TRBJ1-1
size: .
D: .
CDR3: CASSQVSGGDYEAFF
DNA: TGCGCCAGCAGCCAAGTGTCTGGGGGGGACTATGAAGCTTTCTTT

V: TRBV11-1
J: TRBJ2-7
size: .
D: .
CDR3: CASSRLGPGEQYF
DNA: TGTGCCAGCAGCCGGCTGGGGCCCGGCGAGCAGTACTTC

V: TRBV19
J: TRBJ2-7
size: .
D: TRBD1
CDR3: CASSPWTGGTSYEQYF
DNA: TGTGCCAGTAGTCCTTGGACAGGGGGGACCTCCTACGAGCAGTACTTC

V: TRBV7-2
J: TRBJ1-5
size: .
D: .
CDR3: CASSFYMGGRQPQHF
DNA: TGTGCCAGCAGCTTTTATATGGGGGGGCGTCAGCCCCAGCATTTT

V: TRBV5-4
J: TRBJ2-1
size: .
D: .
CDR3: CASSSPGQWTTLGQFF
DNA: TGTGCCAGCAGCTCGCCGGGACAGTGGACTACGCTGGGGCAGTTCTTC